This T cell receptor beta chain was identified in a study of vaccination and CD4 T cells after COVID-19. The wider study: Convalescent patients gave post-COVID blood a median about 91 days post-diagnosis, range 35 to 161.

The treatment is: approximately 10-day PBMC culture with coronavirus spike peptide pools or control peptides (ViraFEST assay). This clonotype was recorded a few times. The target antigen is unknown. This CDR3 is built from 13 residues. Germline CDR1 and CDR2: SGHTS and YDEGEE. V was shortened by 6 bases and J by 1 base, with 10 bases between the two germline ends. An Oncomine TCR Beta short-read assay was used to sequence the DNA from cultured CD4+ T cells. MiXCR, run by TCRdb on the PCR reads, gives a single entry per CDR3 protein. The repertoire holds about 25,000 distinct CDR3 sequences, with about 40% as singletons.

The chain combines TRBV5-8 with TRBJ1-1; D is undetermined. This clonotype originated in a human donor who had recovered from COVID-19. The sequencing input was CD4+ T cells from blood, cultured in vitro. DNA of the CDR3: TGTGCCAGCAACCGTTTTGGGAACACTGAAGCTTTCTTT. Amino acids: CASNRFGNTEAFF. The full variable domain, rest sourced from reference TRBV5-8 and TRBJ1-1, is EAGVTQSPTHLIKTRGQQATLRCSPISGHTSVYWYQQALGLGLQFLLWYDEGEERNRGNFPPRFSGRQFPNYSSELNVNALELEDSALYLCASNRFGNTEAFFGQGTRLTVV.